This is a list of T cell receptor beta chains from one sample in a study of blood T cell repertoires in COVID-19. Repertoires were generated with immunoSEQ multiplex PCR, while TCRdb's copy carries only in-frame clones and drops some. The repertoire holds around 260,000 clones, with 75% to 90% as singletons. Sequencing was done on a sample of peripheral blood. The receptors were sampled from a woman in her 40s who had recovered from COVID-19. Each CDR3 is given without its conserved first and last residue. Where a row states a size, it is once, few, many or the class of an expanded clone; other rows omit it.

>NA|TRBV9|TRBJ2-7
ASSVDPGYEQY
>NA|TRBV11-2|TRBJ2-1
ASSPLAGGLLYNEQF
>NA|TRBV3-1/TRBV3-2|TRBJ2-1
ASSQAPGLGNEQF
>once|TRBV28|TRBJ2-7
ASSPAGGPYEQY
>NA|TRBV19|TRBJ1-3
ASLWTGDSGNTIY
>NA|TRBV11-2|TRBJ1-1
ASSFGTGRSTEAF
>many|TRBV27|TRBJ2-5
ASSLERSSPGETQY
>NA|TRBV3-1/TRBV3-2|TRBJ2-2
ASTRGTGHTGELF
>NA|TRBV11-1|TRBJ1-1
ASSPRGGQAF
>NA|TRBV21-1|TRBJ2-7
ASSEPIDRRQGQEGASEQY
>NA|TRBV6-5|TRBJ2-7
ASSYADREYEQY
>NA|TRBV11-1|TRBJ2-7
ASSLEAGPSYEQY
>few|TRBV6-5|TRBJ2-7
ASTPSYEQY
>NA|TRBV24-1|TRBJ2-1
ATSDSDLLQF
>NA|TRBV6-1|TRBJ2-1
ASSEVGSGTGAYNEQF
>NA|TRBV12-3/TRBV12-4|TRBJ1-5
ASSHTGNQPQH
>NA|TRBV7-8|TRBJ2-7
ASSLIGPGGVYEQY
>NA|TRBV30|TRBJ2-5
AWSHWGGQETQY
>NA|TRBV28|TRBJ2-2
ASSNRGYTGELF
>NA|TRBV5-1|TRBJ2-2
ASSLAQTSENTGELF
>NA|TRBV28|TRBJ1-4
ASSLQGQGYEKLF
>once|TRBV27|TRBJ1-5
ASSSYSNQPQH
>NA|TRBV6-1|TRBJ2-5
ASSELAGGPQETQY
>NA|TRBV25-1|TRBJ2-1
ASSEPNNEQF
>NA|TRBV5-6|TRBJ2-7
ASSRDWENEQY
>NA|TRBV10-3|TRBJ1-1
AIMPGQGNTEAF
>NA|TRBV15|TRBJ1-1
ATSRDPGRWARGQENTEAF
>NA|TRBV9|TRBJ2-2
ASSVLAGNTGELF
>NA|TRBV6-1|TRBJ2-1
ASSEASGLSNEQF
>once|TRBV5-4|TRBJ1-3
ASSQGQSSGNTIY
>many|TRBV21-1|TRBJ1-1
ASSLRGRDRTEAF
>NA|TRBV27|TRBJ2-1
ASSSPYASGRAYNEQF
>NA|TRBV2|TRBJ2-7
ASSDAGTSGPYEQY
>NA|TRBV19|TRBJ2-5
ASSMAVQETQY
>NA|TRBV5-3|TRBJ1-6
ARSRQGHNSPLH
>NA|TRBV27|TRBJ2-6
ASSELAGAGANVLT
>NA|TRBV7-9|TRBJ2-3
ASRAGTSGLTDTQY
>NA|TRBV3-1/TRBV3-2|TRBJ2-1
ASSQDTASMNEQF
>many|TRBV30|TRBJ1-1
AWSVSVNTEAF